This TCR beta chain was observed in a study of cytomegalovirus exposure and HLA in healthy donors. Worth noting for this clone: What it binds is unknown.

Notes on the study in general: Being indistinguishable, some V segments were excluded, TRBV6-2 and TRBV6-3 among them. In a later analysis, TCR association rates varied by HLA locus: DRB1 most, HLA-C fewest.

The V gene's germline CDR1 is LNHDA and CDR2 SQIVND (reference sequence). V was trimmed by 5 bases and J by 0 bases, leaving 13 bases between them. CDR3 length: 15 amino acids. The PCR used 60 Vbeta and 13 Jbeta primers. Data came from immunoSEQ multiplex PCR; TCRdb stores just in-frame clones and leaves some out. The sample contains 150,000 to 180,000 clones, 70% to 80% of which appear only once. Sequenced input: PBMCs. V usage is TRBV19 and J usage is TRBJ1-2, with a possible D match to TRBD1 (5 bases). The TCR sequence derives from a young man in good health and CMV-seropositive. The CDR3 is CASSPRRDSNYGYTF. DNA for the CDR3: TGTGCCAGTAGTCCTCGGAGGGACTCTAACTATGGCTACACCTTC.